The rows below give T cell receptor beta chains drawn from one sample of a study of blood T cell repertoires in COVID-19. Clones were read by immunoSEQ multiplex PCR, and TCRdb kept only the in-frame ones, dropping some. This sample has 200,000 to 300,000 clones, with approximately 88% found just once. The sequenced sample was peripheral blood. These receptors were collected from a middle-aged man with acute or convalescent COVID-19. CDR3s include the opening cysteine and the closing phenylalanine or tryptophan. A D gene is named only where the DNA matches it firmly. Rows give clone size only sometimes, using once, few, many, or a class for an expanded clone.

V: TRBV27
D: TRBD1
J: TRBJ1-1
size: .
length: 14
DNA: TGTGCCAGCAGAGAGGGACAGGGGTACACTGAAGCTTTCTTT
CDR3: CASREGQGYTEAFF

V: TRBV2
D: .
J: TRBJ2-7
size: .
length: 14
DNA: TGTGCCAGCAGCCTTACCACAGGGAAACACGAGCAGTACTTC
CDR3: CASSLTTGKHEQYF

V: TRBV27
D: .
J: TRBJ1-4
size: .
length: 15
DNA: TGTGCCACTCGCAGTGGTCAGGCGACTAATGAAAAACTGTTTTTT
CDR3: CATRSGQATNEKLFF

V: TRBV6-5
D: .
J: TRBJ2-7
size: .
length: 14
DNA: TGTGCCAGCACGAAAAGACAGCTAAGCTACGAGCAGTACTTC
CDR3: CASTKRQLSYEQYF

V: TRBV2
D: .
J: TRBJ2-3
size: few
length: 14
DNA: TGTGCCAGCATGGGGTGGAGGGACGCAGATACGCAGTATTTT
CDR3: CASMGWRDADTQYF

V: TRBV18
D: TRBD1
J: TRBJ2-2
size: .
length: 16
DNA: TGTGCCAGCTCACCCTCCCGGGACAGGGACACCGGGGAGCTGTTTTTT
CDR3: CASSPSRDRDTGELFF

V: TRBV9
D: .
J: TRBJ2-2
size: .
length: 14
DNA: TGTGCCAGCAGCGACAATTTGGGGCCCGGGGAGCTGTTTTTT
CDR3: CASSDNLGPGELFF

V: TRBV27
D: .
J: TRBJ2-2
size: .
length: 13
DNA: TGTGCCAGACCAGTGGTTGGGCCCGGGGAGCTGTTTTTT
CDR3: CARPVVGPGELFF

V: TRBV5-1
D: TRBD2
J: TRBJ2-1
size: .
length: 17
DNA: TGCGCCAGCAGCTTGACGCCTAGCGGGAGGGCCTACAATGAGCAGTTCTTC
CDR3: CASSLTPSGRAYNEQFF

V: TRBV18
D: .
J: TRBJ2-7
size: .
length: 15
DNA: TGTGCCAGCTCACCAGAAGACAGGCTCGCCTACGAGCAGTACTTC
CDR3: CASSPEDRLAYEQYF

V: TRBV28
D: .
J: TRBJ2-7
size: once
length: 13
DNA: TGTGCCAGCAGCACGGGTGAGACCTACGAGCAGTACTTC
CDR3: CASSTGETYEQYF

V: TRBV6-1
D: .
J: TRBJ1-1
size: .
length: 12
DNA: TGTGCCAGCAGTGAATCTGTCGGGGGAGCTTTCTTT
CDR3: CASSESVGGAFF

V: TRBV18
D: .
J: TRBJ1-5
size: .
length: 13
DNA: TGTGCCAGCTCTCAAACCCAGGGACAGCCCCAGCATTTT
CDR3: CASSQTQGQPQHF

V: TRBV6-1
D: .
J: TRBJ1-5
size: .
length: 13
DNA: TGTGCCAGCAGTGATGAAGGGGGTCAGCCCCAGCATTTT
CDR3: CASSDEGGQPQHF

V: TRBV5-4
D: .
J: TRBJ2-1
size: .
length: 16
DNA: TGTGCCAGCAGCTTCTCCCGACAGCGCTCAAACAATGAGCAGTTCTTC
CDR3: CASSFSRQRSNNEQFF

V: TRBV12-3/TRBV12-4
D: .
J: TRBJ1-5
size: .
length: 11
DNA: TGTGCCAGCAGTTTACAGGGACCCCAGCATTTT
CDR3: CASSLQGPQHF

V: TRBV19
D: .
J: TRBJ1-3
size: .
length: 13
DNA: TGTGCCAGTCTCAACAGGACTGGAAACACCATATATTTT
CDR3: CASLNRTGNTIYF

V: TRBV5-1
D: TRBD1
J: TRBJ1-2
size: .
length: 12
DNA: TGCGCCAGCAGCTCAGACAGGGGCGGCTACACCTTC
CDR3: CASSSDRGGYTF

V: TRBV19
D: TRBD2
J: TRBJ2-2
size: .
length: 18
DNA: TGTGCCAGTAGTACCGGACTAGCGGGAGGGATTAGGACCGGGGAGCTGTTTTTT
CDR3: CASSTGLAGGIRTGELFF

V: TRBV7-9
D: .
J: TRBJ2-3
size: .
length: 14
DNA: TGTGCCAGCAGCCCCGAGCTGAGCACAGATACGCAGTATTTT
CDR3: CASSPELSTDTQYF

V: TRBV5-1
D: .
J: TRBJ1-6
size: .
length: 15
DNA: TGCGCCAGCAGCTTGGCGCAGTCCTATAATTCACCCCTCCACTTT
CDR3: CASSLAQSYNSPLHF

V: TRBV2
D: .
J: TRBJ2-7
size: .
length: 15
DNA: TGTGCCAGCCTTGACAGCCCAATAAGCTCCTACGAGCAGTACTTC
CDR3: CASLDSPISSYEQYF

V: TRBV6-2/TRBV6-3
D: TRBD1
J: TRBJ2-2
size: once
length: 16
DNA: TGTGCCAGCAGTTTCCTCGGACAGGGGGGAATCGGGGAGCTGTTTTTT
CDR3: CASSFLGQGGIGELFF

V: TRBV7-9
D: TRBD1
J: TRBJ1-1
size: few
length: 14
DNA: TGTGCCAGCAGCCTGGACAGGGGAGACACTGAAGCTTTCTTT
CDR3: CASSLDRGDTEAFF

V: TRBV7-3
D: .
J: TRBJ2-5
size: .
length: 13
DNA: TGTGCCAGCAGCTTAATCGGCCAAGAGACCCAGTACTTC
CDR3: CASSLIGQETQYF

V: TRBV29-1
D: TRBD1
J: TRBJ2-5
size: .
length: 13
DNA: TGCAGCGTCGGCTCGGGACAGGGAGAGACCCAGTACTTC
CDR3: CSVGSGQGETQYF

V: TRBV3-1/TRBV3-2
D: TRBD1
J: TRBJ1-2
size: .
length: 14
DNA: TGTGCCAGCAGCGCTGGGGGCAGGGGGAATGGCTACACCTTC
CDR3: CASSAGGRGNGYTF

V: TRBV25-1
D: .
J: TRBJ1-1
size: .
length: 14
DNA: TGTGCCAGCAGTGATACCAGGATGAACACTGAAGCTTTCTTT
CDR3: CASSDTRMNTEAFF